Shown below are 19 T cell receptor beta chains from a single sample sequenced in a study of cytomegalovirus exposure and HLA in healthy donors. The PCR ran on 60 Vbeta and 13 Jbeta primers. Generated by immunoSEQ multiplex PCR, the TCRdb table keeps only in-frame clones and is missing some. This sample has about 140,000 clones, with 77% found just once. Material for sequencing was PBMCs. Receptors were obtained from a female donor in good health and CMV-seronegative.

The chain couples TRBV4-1 to TRBJ2-5, with D possibly TRBD2 on 6 matching bases. Trimming pared 0 bases from V and 12 bases from J, leaving 14 bases between. This CDR3 is 13 amino acids long. CDR1 and CDR2 from the germline V gene are MGHRA and YSYEKL. The CDR3 loop is CASSQDAGQREYF. DNA for the CDR3: TGCGCCAGCAGCCAAGATGCGGGTCAGCGGGAGTACTTC.

This rearrangement joins TRBV9 to TRBJ2-5, with TRBD1 identical over 7 bases. The germline CDR1 and CDR2 sequences are SGDLS and YYNGEE. V dropped 0 bases and J dropped 7; count of bases not matched to a gene: 9. The CDR3 has 15 amino acids. The CDR3 loop reads CASSVGSGGGGTQYF. In DNA form, the CDR3 reads TGTGCCAGCAGCGTAGGGTCAGGGGGTGGAGGGACCCAGTACTTC.

This clone was recorded only once. V usage is TRBV6-5 and J usage is TRBJ1-1, with TRBD1 as a possible D gene (6 bases). The CDR3 totals 14 residues. The germline V and J ends were trimmed by 6 bases and 5 bases, with 16 bases remaining between them. Germline V gives CDR1 MNHEY, CDR2 SVGAGI. The CDR3 protein is CASSFPGRGTEAFF. CDR3 nucleotide sequence: TGTGCCAGCAGCTTCCCAGGGAGGGGGACTGAAGCTTTCTTT.

V is TRBV5-1 and J is TRBJ2-7, with a weak D call TRBD1 (6 bases). Germline V lookup: CDR1 SGHRS, CDR2 YFSETQ. V lost 4 bases and J 9 bases, leaving 23 bases between the germline ends. The length of the CDR3 is 15 residues. The CDR3 DNA follows: TGCGCCAGCAGCAACCGGGACAAAGTCGTTTTTGGGCAGTACTTC. Encoded protein: CASSNRDKVVFGQYF.

This clone was recorded a few times. The rearrangement joins TRBV5-4 to TRBJ1-3; D is unresolved. The germline gives CDR1 SGHNT, CDR2 YYREEE (reference sequence). CDR3 length: 15 residues. Between the trimmed V and J ends, which lost 0 bases and 2 bases, there was a span of 9 bases. CDR3 protein: CASSLGGQPGNTIYF. The CDR3 coding sequence is TGTGCCAGCAGCTTGGGCGGGCAGCCTGGAAACACCATATATTTT.

This sequence joins TRBV27 and TRBJ2-1; D is possibly TRBD1 (5 bases). The CDR3 has 11 amino acids. V was shortened by 7 bases and J by 8 bases, with 9 bases between the two germline ends. From germline, CDR1 is MNHEY and CDR2 SMNVEV (reference sequence). CDR3 loop: CASMGQYEQFF. In DNA form, the CDR3 reads TGTGCCAGCATGGGGCAATATGAGCAGTTCTTC.

This sequence joins TRBV11-3 and TRBJ2-1; 10 bases line up with TRBD2. The CDR3 runs to 16 residues. V shed 1 base, J shed 4 bases, and the junction held 4 bases outside the gene matches. CDR1 SGHNT and CDR2 YENEEA come from the germline V gene. The DNA for the CDR3 is TGTGCCAGCAGCTTAGCCCTAGCGGGAGATTACAATGAGCAGTTCTTC. As protein: CASSLALAGDYNEQFF. Filled out from reference TRBV11-3 and TRBJ2-1, the complete variable domain reads EAGVVQSPRYKIIEKKQPVAFWCNPISGHNTLYWYLQNLGQGPELLIRYENEEAVDDSQLPKDRFSAERLKGVDSTLKIQPAELGDSAVYLCASSLALAGDYNEQFFGPGTRLTVL.

The rearrangement links TRBV6-1 to TRBJ2-7, with D uncertain. V gave up 8 bases and J gave up 1 base, with 6 bases separating them. Germline V gene sequence: CDR1 MNHNS, CDR2 SASEGT. The CDR3 has 11 residues. As DNA, the CDR3 is TGTGCCAGCGCTGAGTCCTACGAGCAGTACTTC. Translated, it gives CASAESYEQYF.

The CDR3 reads CAISEKRGDDYEQYF. Here the CDR3 DNA reads TGTGCCATCAGTGAAAAGCGGGGGGACGACTACGAGCAGTACTTC. The J gene is TRBJ2-7, the V gene TRBV10-3, with 9 bases identical to TRBD2. CDR1 and CDR2 from the germline V gene are ENHRY and SYGVKD. V shed 3 bases, J shed 3 bases, and the junction held 6 bases outside the gene matches. CDR3 length equals 15 residues.

The chain couples TRBV27 to TRBJ1-1; 7 bases fit TRBD1. The CDR3 runs 15 residues. Looked up from germline, CDR1 is MNHEY and CDR2 is SMNVEV (reference sequence). Unmatched junction bases numbered 9, after V lost 5 bases and J lost 3 bases. Written as DNA, the CDR3 is TGTGCCAGCAGTGTAAAGAGACAGGGTGACACTGAAGCTTTCTTT. It specifies CASSVKRQGDTEAFF.

The V call is TRBV6-5, the J call TRBJ1-2, with a weak D call TRBD1 (5 bases). The V gene lost 2 bases and the J gene lost 0 bases, with 10 bases spanning the gap. This CDR3 has 15 amino acids. Germline CDR1 MNHEY, CDR2 SVGAGI. CDR3 bases: TGTGCCAGCAGTTACCCTGACAGAGCTAACTATGGCTACACCTTC. Its translation: CASSYPDRANYGYTF.

The chain carries TRBV23-1 and TRBJ1-5; no clear D. TRBV23-1 is known as an ORF, though its function is uncertain. Trimming stripped 2 bases from V and 2 bases from J, with 16 bases between. The CDR3 runs to 17 residues. CDR3 coding DNA: TGCGCCAGCAGTCAAACCCCTCCGTGGCTGGGCAATCAGCCCCAGCATTTT. Translated: CASSQTPPWLGNQPQHF.

The chain couples TRBV27 to TRBJ2-7, with D perhaps TRBD2 (6 bases). The V gene's germline CDR1 is MNHEY and CDR2 SMNVEV (reference sequence). This CDR3 is 15 amino acids long. Trimming cost V 6 bases and J 6 bases, with 21 bases left between them. CDR3 loop: CASSPQGGVGGEQYF. The CDR3 nucleotides are TGTGCCAGCAGCCCTCAAGGAGGGGTGGGGGGCGAGCAGTACTTC.

The genes are TRBV2 and TRBJ2-5, with TRBD2 identical over 11 bases. CDR3 length: 16 amino acids. Germline loops: CDR1 SNHLY, CDR2 FYNNEI. The junction had 9 bases not matched to a gene; V was cut back by 5 bases and J by 4 bases. CDR3 DNA: TGTGCCAGCAGTTTCAGGCTAGCGGGAGGAGGAGAGACCCAGTACTTC. Translated: CASSFRLAGGGETQYF.

CDR3 sequence: CASSQGQDPRGYTF. DNA for the CDR3: TGCGCCAGCAGCCAAGGACAGGATCCTCGGGGCTACACCTTC. The genes are TRBV4-1 and TRBJ1-2, with D possibly being TRBD1 (6 bases). Germline V gives CDR1 MGHRA, CDR2 YSYEKL. The CDR3 consists of 14 residues. V lost 1 base to trimming and J lost 8 bases, with 14 bases between them.

The chain combines TRBV6-1 with TRBJ2-3; TRBD2 aligns across 14 bases. CDR3 length: 17 residues. V dropped 4 bases and J dropped 4; count of bases not matched to a gene: 7. CDR1 is MNHNS, CDR2 SASEGT, per germline. The CDR3 loop reads CASSGLAGGSGADTQYF. For the CDR3, the DNA is TGTGCCAGCAGTGGACTAGCGGGAGGGTCTGGGGCAGATACGCAGTATTTT.

The chain links TRBV18 to TRBJ1-3; 7 nucleotides align to TRBD1. Germline values: CDR1 KGHSH, CDR2 LQKENI. J was trimmed by 2 bases and V by 3 bases; bases with no gene match: 7. The CDR3 consists of 16 residues. The CDR3 DNA reads TGTGCCAGCTCACCCTGGGACAGTGGGGCTGGAAACACCATATATTTT. It encodes CASSPWDSGAGNTIYF.

This chain joins TRBV9 and TRBJ2-6, with 7 bases lining up with TRBD1. The trim removed 3 bases at V and 4 bases at J, leaving 7 bases unmatched. The germline gives CDR1 SGDLS, CDR2 YYNGEE. This CDR3 is 16 amino acids long. CDR3 DNA sequence: TGTGCCAGCAGCGCATACAGGGGTTCCGGGGCCAACGTCCTGACTTTC. Translated: CASSAYRGSGANVLTF. Combining the CDR3 with reference TRBV9 and TRBJ2-6 gives the whole variable domain DSGVTQTPKHLITATGQRVTLRCSPRSGDLSVYWYQQSLDQGLQFLIQYYNGEERAKGNILERFSAQQFPDLHSELNLSSLELGDSALYFCASSAYRGSGANVLTFGAGSRLTVL.

The V gene is TRBV28, the J gene TRBJ1-2; 7 bases line up with TRBD1. This CDR3 region has 14 residues. V shed 3 bases, J shed 1 base, and the junction held 2 bases outside the gene matches. CDR1 is MDHEN, CDR2 SYDVKM, per germline. CDR3 loop: CASSLGTVNYGYTF. CDR3 coding DNA: TGTGCCAGCAGTTTGGGGACAGTTAACTATGGCTACACCTTC.